The present T cell receptor beta chain was sequenced within a study of patients and donors after allogeneic stem cell transplantation. This clonotype was counted only a few times. TCRdb processed the RT-PCR reads anew with MiXCR; each CDR3 protein has one entry. The table includes some 960,000 distinct CDR3 sequences, more than 15% detected once. V was clipped by 7 bases and J by 0 bases, with 7 bases between them. The CDR3 has 13 residues. The V gene is TRBV12-3 or TRBV12-4, the J gene TRBJ2-4; no clear D. Sequencing was done on a sample of blood, either unsorted or a sorted T cell fraction (not recorded which). This TCR was sampled from a human donor who was either an allogeneic HSCT recipient or a stem cell or donor lymphocyte infusion donor (not recorded which). It is not recorded whose cells these are; they may come from a transplant donor. The CDR3 region is CASTWGAKNIQYF. In nucleotides, the CDR3 is TGTGCCAGCACCTGGGGAGCCAAAAACATTCAGTACTTC.